This T cell receptor (beta chain) was recorded in a study of blood T cells in healthy people across ages. Points from the study as a whole: Investigators treated diversity estimates from one million T cells as underestimates. Per million T cells, TCR beta diversity dropped about linearly as age rose.

V was clipped by 0 bases and J by 9 bases, with 9 bases between them. CDR3 length: 14 residues. Germline CDR1 is MNHNY and CDR2 is SVGAGI (reference sequence). PBMCs numbering at least 7 million were isolated per sample. Every sample gave at least 5.5 micrograms of total RNA when it was extracted. Combining a sample-barcoded 5' primer with a J-beta primer mix, a second PCR ran for about 7 to 11 cycles. TCRdb reprocessed the 5' RACE reads with MiXCR, giving one entry per CDR3 protein. The sample carries 1.5 million to 2 million distinct CDR3 sequences, 49% recorded once. Comments on this clonotype: The antigen is not known.

Sequences were obtained from blood. The origin of this receptor is a woman aged 40 to 50 in good health. The chain has TRBV6-6 and TRBJ1-6; no clear D gene. The CDR3 is CASSYSSAASPLHF. CDR3 DNA: TGTGCCAGCAGTTACTCGAGTGCAGCTTCACCCCTCCACTTT.